The clone carrying this TCR beta chain was seen a handful of times. Antigen unknown. The data are from a study of human T cells and chemical hapten exposure. Germline CDR1 and CDR2: SGHAT and FQNNGV. Germline trimming cut 0 bases from V and 9 bases from J; bases unmatched to any gene: 6. The CDR3 contains 16 residues. The time point: patch test 1, 2 weeks after DPC sensitization. Treatment denoted: therapeutic diphenylcyclopropenone sensitization with weekly scalp DPC. The study's library attached unique molecular identifiers to single cDNA molecules. TCRdb re-analysed the RACE reads in MiXCR, keeping a single row per CDR3 protein. The sample lists 180,000 or so distinct CDR3 sequences, 14% occurring once. The study, taken as a whole, reports: Alopecia in the donors means their immune response may deviate from healthy people's. Those TCRs sitting above 1 in 1000 frequency stayed the same with DPC sensitization. PT1 expanded TCR counts and patch test score were linked, and their correlation was positive.

The source was whole blood, collected in connection with sensitization to the hapten diphenylcyclopropenone (DPC). This chain connects TRBV11-2 to TRBJ2-1; 12 bases line up with TRBD2. The receptor comes from a woman in her twenties or thirties with alopecia areata. Some clones in this sample may be carry-over from other donors' samples. The CDR3 region has the DNA TGTGCCAGCAGCTTAGATAGGGCTAGCGGGGGGGCTGAGCAGTTCTTC. As protein: CASSLDRASGGAEQFF.